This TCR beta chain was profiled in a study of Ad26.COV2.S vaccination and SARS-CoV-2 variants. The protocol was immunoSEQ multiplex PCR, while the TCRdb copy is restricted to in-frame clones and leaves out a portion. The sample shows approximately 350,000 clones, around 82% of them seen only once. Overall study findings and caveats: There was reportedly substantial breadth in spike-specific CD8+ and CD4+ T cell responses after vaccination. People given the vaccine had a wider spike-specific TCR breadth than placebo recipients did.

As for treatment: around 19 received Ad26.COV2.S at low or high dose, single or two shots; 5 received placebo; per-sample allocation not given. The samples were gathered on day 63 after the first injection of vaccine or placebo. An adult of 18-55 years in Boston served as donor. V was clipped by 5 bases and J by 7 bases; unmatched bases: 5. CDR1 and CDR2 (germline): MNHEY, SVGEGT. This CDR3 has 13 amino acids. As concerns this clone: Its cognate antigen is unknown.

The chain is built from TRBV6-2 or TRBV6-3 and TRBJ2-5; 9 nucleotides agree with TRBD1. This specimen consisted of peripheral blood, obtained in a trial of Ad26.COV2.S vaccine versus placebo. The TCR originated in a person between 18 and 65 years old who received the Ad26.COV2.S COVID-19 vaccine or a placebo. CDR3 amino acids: CASSPRTGATQYF. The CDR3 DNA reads TGTGCCAGCAGTCCCAGGACAGGGGCGACCCAGTACTTC.